A selection of T cell receptor beta chains follows, all from one sample in a study of glioma-infiltrating T cells after dendritic cell vaccination. The method was immunoSEQ multiplex PCR; TCRdb's version includes in-frame clones alone and lacks a portion of them. The profile covers roughly 100,000 clones, with nearly 90% appearing a single time and over 2.5% taken by the ten largest. The material was blood, obtained after dendritic cell vaccination. The receptors here all came from a human donor with glioblastoma. CDR3s include the opening cysteine and the closing phenylalanine or tryptophan. A D gene is named only where the DNA matches it firmly. Clone size appears in some rows only: once, few, many, or a class for an expanded clone.

TRBJ2-2 | TRBV5-1 | NA | TRBD1 | TGCGCCAGCAGCTTGGACAGGGGACACACCGGGGAGCTGTTTTTT | CASSLDRGHTGELFF
TRBJ2-7 | TRBV2 | NA | NA | TGTGCCAGCAACAGGTTCGAAGGGGAGCAGTACTTC | CASNRFEGEQYF
TRBJ2-1 | TRBV27 | NA | TRBD2 | TGTGCCAGCAGTTTAGCCGGGACTAGGAGCAATGAGCAGTTCTTC | CASSLAGTRSNEQFF
TRBJ2-1 | TRBV11-2 | NA | TRBD2 | TGTGCCAGCAGCCTAGCTAGCGGGAGTACCTACAATGAGCAGTTCTTC | CASSLASGSTYNEQFF
TRBJ1-1 | TRBV4-1 | NA | TRBD1 | TGCGCCAGCAGCCAACCCGAGACAGGGCTGAACACTGAAGCTTTCTTT | CASSQPETGLNTEAFF
TRBJ2-7 | TRBV15 | NA | TRBD1 | TGTGCCACCAGCAGAGCGGGACAGGGGGCGAGAGAGCAGTACTTC | CATSRAGQGAREQYF
TRBJ2-1 | TRBV4-2 | NA | TRBD2 | TGTGCCAGCAGCCCTGGACTAGCGGGGGTCTACAATGAGCAGTTCTTC | CASSPGLAGVYNEQFF
TRBJ2-7 | TRBV9 | NA | NA | TGTGCCAGCAGCGTAGCCGCGGAGGGGCACTCCTACGAGCAGTACTTC | CASSVAAEGHSYEQYF
TRBJ1-1 | TRBV6-4 | NA | TRBD1 | TGTGCCAGCAGTGCCTCCGGGACAGGGACCACTGAAGCTTTCTTT | CASSASGTGTTEAFF
TRBJ2-5 | TRBV7-9 | NA | TRBD2 | TGTGCCAGCAGGAAGCGGGAGGCCCAGGGGACCCAGTACTTC | CASRKREAQGTQYF
TRBJ1-6 | TRBV6-6 | NA | TRBD1 | TGTGCCAGCAGTTTGGGACAGGGGTCGAGGAATTCCCCCCTCCACTTT | CASSLGQGSRNSPLHF
TRBJ1-5 | TRBV10-2 | NA | NA | TGCGCCAGCAGTGGCAGTAGCAATCAGCCCCAGCATTTT | CASSGSSNQPQHF
TRBJ2-2 | TRBV9 | once | TRBD2 | TGTGCCAGCAGCTCCGGGACTAGCGGGAGCGGCACCGGGGAGCTGTTTTTT | CASSSGTSGSGTGELFF
TRBJ2-2 | TRBV5-1 | NA | NA | TGCGCCAGCAGCGGGCCCCGGGTAGCGACGGATGGGGAGCTGTTTTTT | CASSGPRVATDGELFF
TRBJ1-1 | TRBV10-1 | NA | NA | TGCGCCAGCAGTGAGTCTCAGGGTAAGGACACTGAAGCTTTCTTT | CASSESQGKDTEAFF
TRBJ2-7 | TRBV27 | few | NA | TGTGCCAGCAGTCTCGCGGCGCACTACGAGCAGTACTTC | CASSLAAHYEQYF
TRBJ1-1 | TRBV11-3 | NA | NA | TGTGCCAGCAGTAAAGAAGGGGCAAATTTGGGGACTGAAGCTTTCTTT | CASSKEGANLGTEAFF
TRBJ1-2 | TRBV7-8 | NA | TRBD1 | TGTGCCAGCAGCTTAGTGGGGACAGGGAAGAACTATGGCTACACCTTC | CASSLVGTGKNYGYTF
TRBJ1-2 | TRBV6-4 | NA | NA | TGTGCCAGCAGCCCGGACACCGGCTATGGCTACACCTTC | CASSPDTGYGYTF
TRBJ1-2 | TRBV9 | NA | NA | TGTGCCAGCAGCGTAGAGGGGTATGGCTACACCTTC | CASSVEGYGYTF
TRBJ2-7 | TRBV6-5 | few | TRBD1 | TGTGCCAGCAGTCGAGCTAGGGGGCCCTACGAGCAGTACTTC | CASSRARGPYEQYF
TRBJ2-7 | TRBV10-2 | NA | NA | TGCGCCAGCAGTGAGTTCGGCGAGCAGTACTTC | CASSEFGEQYF
TRBJ2-7 | TRBV19 | NA | TRBD1 | TGTGCCAGTAGCACGGGACAGGGAATAGGTACCCCCTACGAGCAGTACTTC | CASSTGQGIGTPYEQYF
TRBJ2-6 | TRBV5-4 | NA | TRBD1 | TGTGCCAGCAGAATAACAGGGGGCGCTGGGGCCAACGTCCTGACTTTC | CASRITGGAGANVLTF
TRBJ1-1 | TRBV5-4 | NA | NA | TGTGCCAGCAGCTCGCCTACGGGGGCTTTCTTT | CASSSPTGAFF
TRBJ2-7 | TRBV19 | NA | NA | TGTGCCAGTAGTAATTACGTCAGGGCTTACGAGCAGTACTTC | CASSNYVRAYEQYF
TRBJ2-1 | TRBV18 | NA | TRBD2 | TGTGCCAGCTCACAGGCGGCGGGAGGAGGCAATGAGCAGTTCTTC | CASSQAAGGGNEQFF
TRBJ2-5 | TRBV29-1 | NA | TRBD2 | TGCAGCGTTGAAGACCCCCCGGGACTAGAGGCAGAGACCCAGTACTTC | CSVEDPPGLEAETQYF
TRBJ2-5 | TRBV15 | NA | TRBD2 | TGTGCCACCACGAACCCGGCGGGAGGGCGTGAGACCCAGTACTTC | CATTNPAGGRETQYF
TRBJ1-1 | TRBV11-3 | NA | NA | TGTGCCAGCAGCAACGCAGGGATGAACACTGAAGCTTTCTTT | CASSNAGMNTEAFF
TRBJ2-7 | TRBV6-1 | few | TRBD1 | TGTGCCAGCAGTGATGGGGACAGTGGGGAGCAGTACTTC | CASSDGDSGEQYF
TRBJ2-7 | TRBV11-2 | NA | TRBD2 | TGTGCCAGCAGCTTAGATTCACTTTCAGTGGGAGGGAGGTACGAGCAGTACTTC | CASSLDSLSVGGRYEQYF
TRBJ2-1 | TRBV5-1 | NA | NA | TGCGCCAGCAGCCCTGGGCAGGGGAAGGATGAGCAGTTCTTC | CASSPGQGKDEQFF
TRBJ2-5 | TRBV10-3 | NA | TRBD2 | TGTGCCATCAGTGGCGGGGGGAGATCCCAAGAGACCCAGTACTTC | CAISGGGRSQETQYF
TRBJ2-2 | TRBV30 | NA | NA | TGTGCCTCGATAGGACACACATTCACCGGGGAGCTGTTTTTT | CASIGHTFTGELFF
TRBJ1-2 | TRBV27 | NA | NA | TGTGCCAGCAGTTTATTTGGGGGCTTAGACTATGGCTACACCTTC | CASSLFGGLDYGYTF
TRBJ1-1 | TRBV14 | NA | NA | TGTGCCAGCAGCCAAGATCAGAACACTGAAGCTTTCTTT | CASSQDQNTEAFF
TRBJ1-2 | TRBV5-4 | NA | NA | TGTGCCAGCAGCTTGGGCGGGGGCCTCATAGAGGGCTACACCTTC | CASSLGGGLIEGYTF
TRBJ2-3 | TRBV18 | NA | NA | TGTGCCAGCTCACCGACTCGCGGGGGCACAGATACGCAGTATTTT | CASSPTRGGTDTQYF
TRBJ1-1 | TRBV7-9 | once | NA | TGTGCCAGCAGCCTGGGGCAGGAGAACACTGAAGCTTTCTTT | CASSLGQENTEAFF
TRBJ1-1 | TRBV5-3 | NA | NA | TGTGCCAGAAGCCTAGATGACACTGAAGCTTTCTTT | CARSLDDTEAFF
TRBJ2-2 | TRBV5-6 | NA | TRBD2 | TGTGCCAGCAGTTCCGCGGGGGGCGTCACCGGGGAGCTGTTTTTT | CASSSAGGVTGELFF
TRBJ2-1 | TRBV10-1 | NA | TRBD1 | TGCGCCAGCAGTGAGTCCCCGACAGGGGGCTTGGATGAGCAGTTCTTC | CASSESPTGGLDEQFF
TRBJ1-4 | TRBV30 | NA | NA | TGTGCCTGGAGTAGGGCAGGGGAAGAAAAACTGTTTTTT | CAWSRAGEEKLFF
TRBJ1-2 | TRBV11-3 | NA | TRBD1 | TGTGCCAGCAGCTCCGGACAGGGCGGAGGCGGCTACACCTTC | CASSSGQGGGGYTF
TRBJ1-2 | TRBV4-1 | NA | NA | TGCGCCAGCAGCCAAGATTGGAGAAACTATGGCTACACCTTC | CASSQDWRNYGYTF
TRBJ1-4 | TRBV7-9 | NA | TRBD1 | TGTGCCAGCAGCTCCCGACAGGGGGCTAATGAAAAACTGTTTTTT | CASSSRQGANEKLFF
TRBJ2-3 | TRBV6-5 | NA | NA | TGTGCCAGCAGTTTGGGGGCTAGCACAGATACGCAGTATTTT | CASSLGASTDTQYF
TRBJ1-1 | TRBV5-1 | NA | NA | TGCGCCAGCAGCTTGGGCGATTACACTGAAGCTTTCTTT | CASSLGDYTEAFF
TRBJ2-5 | TRBV7-3 | NA | TRBD2 | TGTGCCAGCAGCTTAACTAGCGGGAGTTTCGAGACCCAGTACTTC | CASSLTSGSFETQYF
TRBJ1-1 | TRBV6-5 | once | NA | TGTGCCAGCAGTTACTCCGGAGTCTACACTGAAGCTTTCTTT | CASSYSGVYTEAFF
TRBJ2-5 | TRBV5-1 | NA | TRBD1 | TGCGCCAGCAGCTTAATAGGACAGGAGGCGGAGACCCAGTACTTC | CASSLIGQEAETQYF
TRBJ1-1 | TRBV4-1 | NA | NA | TGCGCCAGCAGCCAAAGCGAAACGGGGGGCACTGAAGCTTTCTTT | CASSQSETGGTEAFF
TRBJ2-5 | TRBV7-9 | NA | NA | TGTGCCAGCAGCTACCCTAGCAGCCAAGAGACCCAGTACTTC | CASSYPSSQETQYF
TRBJ2-3 | TRBV7-9 | NA | TRBD1 | TGTGCCAGCAGCGCGGCGCTGACAGGGAACCAAGGGCCCGATACGCAGTATTTT | CASSAALTGNQGPDTQYF